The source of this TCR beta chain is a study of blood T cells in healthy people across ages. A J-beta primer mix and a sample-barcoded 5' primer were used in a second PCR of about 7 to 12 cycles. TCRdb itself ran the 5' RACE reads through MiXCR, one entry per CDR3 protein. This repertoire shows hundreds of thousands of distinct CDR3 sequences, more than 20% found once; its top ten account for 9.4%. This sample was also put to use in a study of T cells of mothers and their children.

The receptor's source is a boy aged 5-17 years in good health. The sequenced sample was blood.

The CDR3 DNA reads TGCAGCGCCCGTAGGTTGGGGGCCGGGGCCAACGTCCTGACTTTC. Its translation is CSARRLGAGANVLTF. This chain connects TRBV29-1 to TRBJ2-6; D possibly corresponds to TRBD1 (6 bases). The V and J ends lost 7 bases and 4 bases respectively, with 17 bases between them. The CDR3 is 15 amino acids. The V gene's germline CDR1 is SQVTM and CDR2 ANQGSEA.